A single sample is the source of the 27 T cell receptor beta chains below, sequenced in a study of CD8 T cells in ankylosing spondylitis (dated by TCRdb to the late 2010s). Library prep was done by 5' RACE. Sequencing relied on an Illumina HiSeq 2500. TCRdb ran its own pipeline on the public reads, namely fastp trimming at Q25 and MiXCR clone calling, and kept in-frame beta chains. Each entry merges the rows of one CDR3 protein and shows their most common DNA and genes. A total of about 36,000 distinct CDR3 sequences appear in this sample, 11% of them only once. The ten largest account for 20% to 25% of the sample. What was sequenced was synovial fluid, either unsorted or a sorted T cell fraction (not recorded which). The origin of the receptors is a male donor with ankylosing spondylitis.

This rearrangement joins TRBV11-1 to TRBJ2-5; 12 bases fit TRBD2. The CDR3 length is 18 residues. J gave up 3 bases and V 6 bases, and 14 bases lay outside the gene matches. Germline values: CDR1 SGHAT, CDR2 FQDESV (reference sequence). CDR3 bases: TGTGCCAGCAGGCGAATTAGACTAGCGGGGGACGAAAAAGAGACCCAGTACTTC. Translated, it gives CASRRIRLAGDEKETQYF.

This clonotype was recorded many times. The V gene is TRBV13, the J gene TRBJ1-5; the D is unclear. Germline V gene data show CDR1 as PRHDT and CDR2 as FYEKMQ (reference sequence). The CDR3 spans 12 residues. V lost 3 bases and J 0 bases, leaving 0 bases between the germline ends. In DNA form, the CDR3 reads TGTGCCAGCAGCTTTAGCAATCAGCCCCAGCATTTT. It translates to CASSFSNQPQHF.

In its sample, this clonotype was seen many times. DNA of the CDR3: TGCAGTGCTAGCGGAGAAAGCTACGAGCAGTACTTC. It specifies CSASGESYEQYF. The rearrangement uses TRBV20-1 and TRBJ2-7; the D is unclear. CDR3 size: 12 residues. The ends were cut back, 3 bases at V and 3 bases at J, with 9 bases in the middle. Per germline, CDR1 DFQATT and CDR2 SNEGSKA (reference sequence).

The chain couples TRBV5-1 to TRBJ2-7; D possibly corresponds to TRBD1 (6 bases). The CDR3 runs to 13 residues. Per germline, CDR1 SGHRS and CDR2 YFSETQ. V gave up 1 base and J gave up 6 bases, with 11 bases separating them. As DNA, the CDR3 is TGCGCCAGCAGCTTGTCAGGGGATCTCGAGCAGTACTTC. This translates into CASSLSGDLEQYF.

CDR3 nucleotides: TGTGCCAGCAGTCTCACAGGGGGCAGCGCAGATACGCAGTATTTT. Translating it yields CASSLTGGSADTQYF. V usage is TRBV28 and J usage is TRBJ2-3, with 9 bases aligning to TRBD1. V was pared by 5 bases and J by 4 bases, with 7 bases of the junction left unmatched. There are 15 residues in the CDR3. CDR1 MDHEN and CDR2 SYDVKM come from the germline V gene. Variable domain in full (rest from reference TRBV28 and TRBJ2-3): DVKVTQSSRYLVKRTGEKVFLECVQDMDHENMFWYRQDPGLGLRLIYFSYDVKMKEKGDIPEGYSVSREKKERFSLILESASTNQTSMYLCASSLTGGSADTQYFGPGTRLTVL.

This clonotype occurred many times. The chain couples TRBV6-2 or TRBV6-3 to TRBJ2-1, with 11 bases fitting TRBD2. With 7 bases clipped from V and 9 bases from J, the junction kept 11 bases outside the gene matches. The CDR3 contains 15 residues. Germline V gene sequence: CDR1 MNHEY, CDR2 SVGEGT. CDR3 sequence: CASTPVAGGEGEQFF. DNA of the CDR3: TGTGCCAGCACACCCGTAGCGGGAGGGGAGGGTGAGCAGTTCTTC.

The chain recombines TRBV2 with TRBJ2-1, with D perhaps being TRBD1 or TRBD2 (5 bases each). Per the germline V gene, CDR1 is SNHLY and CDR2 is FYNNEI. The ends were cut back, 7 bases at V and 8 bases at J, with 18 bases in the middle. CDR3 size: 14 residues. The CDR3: CASIWGLSLDEQFF. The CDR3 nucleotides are TGTGCCAGCATCTGGGGGTTGTCCCTGGATGAGCAGTTCTTC.

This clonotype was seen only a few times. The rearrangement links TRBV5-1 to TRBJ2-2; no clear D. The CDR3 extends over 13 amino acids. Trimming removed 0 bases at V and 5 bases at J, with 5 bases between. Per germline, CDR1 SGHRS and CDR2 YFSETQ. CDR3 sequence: CASSLVETGELFF. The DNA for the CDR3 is TGCGCCAGCAGCTTGGTGGAAACCGGGGAGCTGTTTTTT. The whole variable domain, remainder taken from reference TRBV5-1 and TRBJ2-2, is KAGVTQTPRYLIKTRGQQVTLSCSPISGHRSVSWYQQTPGQGLQFLFEYFSETQRNKGNFPGRFSGRQFSNSRSEMNVSTLELGDSALYLCASSLVETGELFFGEGSRLTVL.

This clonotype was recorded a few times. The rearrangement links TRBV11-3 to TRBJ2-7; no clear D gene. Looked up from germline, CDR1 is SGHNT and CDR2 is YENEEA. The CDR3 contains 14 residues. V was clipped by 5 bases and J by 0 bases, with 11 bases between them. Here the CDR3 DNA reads TGTGCCAGCAGCCTAACACCTAGCTCCTACGAGCAGTACTTC. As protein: CASSLTPSSYEQYF.

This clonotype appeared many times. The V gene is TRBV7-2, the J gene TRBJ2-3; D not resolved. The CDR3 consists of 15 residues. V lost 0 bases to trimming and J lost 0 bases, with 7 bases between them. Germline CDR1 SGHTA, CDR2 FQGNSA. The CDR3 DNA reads TGTGCCAGCAGCTTAGCGGGCACAAGCACAGATACGCAGTATTTT. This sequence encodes CASSLAGTSTDTQYF.

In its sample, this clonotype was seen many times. The CDR3 nucleotides read TGTGCCAGCAGTTACACCACAGGCGTTACTAGCGGGGCCGACAATGAGCAGTTCTTC. Amino acids: CASSYTTGVTSGADNEQFF. The chain has TRBV6-5 and TRBJ2-1, with 10 bases matching TRBD2. CDR1 is MNHEY, CDR2 SVGAGI, per germline. V was pared by 2 bases and J by 5 bases, with 15 bases of the junction left unmatched. The CDR3 is 19 residues long.

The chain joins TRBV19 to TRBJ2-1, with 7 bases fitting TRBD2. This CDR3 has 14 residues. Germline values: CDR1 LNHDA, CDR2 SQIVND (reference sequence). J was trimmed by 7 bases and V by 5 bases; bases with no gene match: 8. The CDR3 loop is CASSQPWGGNEQFF. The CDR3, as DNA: TGTGCCAGTAGTCAACCGTGGGGGGGGAATGAGCAGTTCTTC.

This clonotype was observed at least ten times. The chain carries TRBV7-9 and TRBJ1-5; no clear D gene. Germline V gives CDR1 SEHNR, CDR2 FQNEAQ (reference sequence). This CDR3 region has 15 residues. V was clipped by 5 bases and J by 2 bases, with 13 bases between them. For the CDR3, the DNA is TGTGCCAGCAGCCGACACGGGTCCGGCAATCAGCCCCAGCATTTT. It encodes CASSRHGSGNQPQHF.

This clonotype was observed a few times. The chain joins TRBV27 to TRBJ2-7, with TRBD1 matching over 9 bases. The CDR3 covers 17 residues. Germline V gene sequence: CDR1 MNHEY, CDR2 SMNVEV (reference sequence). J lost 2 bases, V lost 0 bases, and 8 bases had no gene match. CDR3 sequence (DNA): TGTGCCAGCAGTTTATCCCCTGGACAGGGGTTAACCTACGAGCAGTACTTC. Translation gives CASSLSPGQGLTYEQYF.

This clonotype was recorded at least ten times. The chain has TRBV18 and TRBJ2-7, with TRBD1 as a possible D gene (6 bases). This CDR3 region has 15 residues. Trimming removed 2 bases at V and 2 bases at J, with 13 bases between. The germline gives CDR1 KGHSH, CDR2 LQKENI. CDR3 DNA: TGTGCCAGCTCACCAAACGACAGGTCAACCTACGAGCAGTACTTC. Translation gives CASSPNDRSTYEQYF.

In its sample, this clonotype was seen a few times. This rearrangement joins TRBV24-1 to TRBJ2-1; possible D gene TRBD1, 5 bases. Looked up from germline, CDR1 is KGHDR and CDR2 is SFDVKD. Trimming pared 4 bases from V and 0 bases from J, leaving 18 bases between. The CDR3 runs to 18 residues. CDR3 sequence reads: CATSDRYADSTSYNEQFF. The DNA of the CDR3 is TGTGCCACCAGTGACAGATATGCTGACAGTACCTCCTACAATGAGCAGTTCTTC.

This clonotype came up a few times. The DNA of the CDR3 is TGTGCCACCAGCAGAGCCCGACGGACCTACGAGCAGTACTTC. Amino acid sequence: CATSRARRTYEQYF. The V call is TRBV15, the J call TRBJ2-7; D not resolved. CDR3 length: 14 residues. Deletions cut 1 base from V and 2 bases from J, with 9 bases between. Germline V gives CDR1 LNHNV, CDR2 YYDKDF (reference sequence).

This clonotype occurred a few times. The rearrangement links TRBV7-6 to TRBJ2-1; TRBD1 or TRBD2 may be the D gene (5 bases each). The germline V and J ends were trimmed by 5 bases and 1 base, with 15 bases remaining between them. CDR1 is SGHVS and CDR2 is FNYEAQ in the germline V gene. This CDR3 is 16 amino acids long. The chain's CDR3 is CASSREGSISYNEQFF. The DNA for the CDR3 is TGTGCCAGCAGCCGAGAGGGGAGTATTTCCTACAATGAGCAGTTCTTC.

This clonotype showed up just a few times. The CDR3 spells CASSGRTRETQYF. The CDR3 DNA reads as TGTGCCAGCAGTGGTCGGACAAGAGAGACCCAGTACTTC. This chain uses TRBV12-3 or TRBV12-4 with TRBJ2-5, with D possibly being TRBD1 (5 bases). The CDR3 is made up of 13 amino acids. V gave up 5 bases and J gave up 4 bases, with 11 bases separating them.

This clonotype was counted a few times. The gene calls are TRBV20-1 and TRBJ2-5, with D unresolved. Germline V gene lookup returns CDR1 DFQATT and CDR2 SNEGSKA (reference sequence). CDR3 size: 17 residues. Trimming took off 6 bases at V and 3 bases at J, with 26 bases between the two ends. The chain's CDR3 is CSADEEVGSQYEETQYF. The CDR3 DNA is TGCAGTGCAGACGAAGAGGTGGGATCGCAGTACGAAGAGACCCAGTACTTC.

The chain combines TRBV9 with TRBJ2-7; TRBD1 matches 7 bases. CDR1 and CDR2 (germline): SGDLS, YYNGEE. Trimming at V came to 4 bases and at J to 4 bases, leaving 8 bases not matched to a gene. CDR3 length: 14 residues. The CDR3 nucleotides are TGTGCCAGCAGCCCAGGGGGTGGCCCTTACGAGCAGTACTTC. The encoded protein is CASSPGGGPYEQYF.

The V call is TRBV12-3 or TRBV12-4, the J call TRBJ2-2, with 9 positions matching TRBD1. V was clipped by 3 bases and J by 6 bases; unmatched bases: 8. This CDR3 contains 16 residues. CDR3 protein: CASSFGGQGLPGELFF. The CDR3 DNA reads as TGTGCCAGCAGTTTCGGGGGACAGGGTTTGCCCGGGGAGCTGTTTTTT.

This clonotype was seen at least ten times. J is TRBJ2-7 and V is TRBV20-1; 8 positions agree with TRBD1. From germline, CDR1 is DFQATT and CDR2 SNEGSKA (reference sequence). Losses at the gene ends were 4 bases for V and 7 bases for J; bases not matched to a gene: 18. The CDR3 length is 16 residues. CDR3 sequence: CSATHTNRGNFPEQYF. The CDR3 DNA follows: TGCAGTGCTACCCACACCAACAGGGGGAATTTCCCTGAGCAGTACTTC.

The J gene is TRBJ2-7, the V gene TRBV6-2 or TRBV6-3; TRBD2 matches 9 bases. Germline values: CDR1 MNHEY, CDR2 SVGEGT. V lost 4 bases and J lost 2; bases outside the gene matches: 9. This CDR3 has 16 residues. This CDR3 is CASSFLRTSDTYEQYF. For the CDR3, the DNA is TGTGCCAGCAGTTTCTTGAGGACTAGCGATACCTACGAGCAGTACTTC.

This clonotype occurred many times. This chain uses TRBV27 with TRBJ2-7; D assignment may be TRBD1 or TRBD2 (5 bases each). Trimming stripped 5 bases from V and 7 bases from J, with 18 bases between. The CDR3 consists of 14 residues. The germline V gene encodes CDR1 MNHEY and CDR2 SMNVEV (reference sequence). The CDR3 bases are TGTGCCAGCAGTGAGGGGTCCTCCCCATGGGAGCAGTACTTC. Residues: CASSEGSSPWEQYF.

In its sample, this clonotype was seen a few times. CDR3 coding DNA: TGTGCCAGCAGCTCAACTAGCGGGAGAGCCGCTTACTTC. Its translation is CASSSTSGRAAYF. The V call is TRBV7-2, the J call TRBJ2-7; TRBD2 matches 11 bases. Unmatched junction bases numbered 9, after V lost 4 bases and J lost 13 bases. The CDR3 is 13 amino acids. In germline, CDR1 is SGHTA, CDR2 FQGNSA.

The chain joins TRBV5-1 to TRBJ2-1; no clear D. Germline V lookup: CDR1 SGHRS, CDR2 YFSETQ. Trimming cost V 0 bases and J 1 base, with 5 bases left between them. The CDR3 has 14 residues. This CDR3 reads CASSLELSYNEQFF. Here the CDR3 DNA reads TGCGCCAGCAGCTTGGAGTTATCCTACAATGAGCAGTTCTTC.